Below, 11 T cell receptor beta chains from the same sample are listed, as sequenced in a study of blood T cells in healthy people across ages. Alongside a J-beta primer mix, a sample-barcoded 5' primer served in a second PCR lasting 7 to 11 cycles. A single record per CDR3 protein comes from TCRdb applying MiXCR to the 5' RACE reads. Here the sample spans about 670,000 distinct CDR3 sequences, approximately 40% being singletons. The sequenced material came from blood. The origin of the receptors is a man older than 75 in good health.

About this clonotype itself: It may be a read error: a sequence one base away is much more abundant. The chain has TRBV4-1 and TRBJ2-5; possibly TRBD2 for D (6 bases). The DNA end is more similar to TRBJ2-7, so the J call may be wrong. The CDR3 covers 12 residues. Germline assignment: CDR1 MGHRA and CDR2 YSYEKL. CDR3 amino acids: CAGSPGVYEQYF. The CDR3 region has the DNA TGCGCCGGCAGCCCGGGGGTATACGAGCAGTACTTC.

This clonotype turned up a few times. This CDR3 reads CSASGERGTDTQYF. CDR3 nucleotide sequence: TGCAGTGCTAGCGGCGAGCGGGGCACAGATACGCAGTATTTT. The rearrangement uses TRBV20-1 and TRBJ2-3; the D gene is possibly TRBD2 (6 bases). The CDR3 is 14 amino acids. V lost 3 bases and J 1 base, leaving 11 bases between the germline ends. The germline gives CDR1 DFQATT, CDR2 SNEGSKA (reference sequence).

The V call is TRBV7-2, the J call TRBJ1-1, with D maybe TRBD1 (5 bases). V lost 5 bases to trimming and J lost 5 bases, with 18 bases between them. The CDR3 is 15 amino acids. CDR1 SGHTA and CDR2 FQGNSA come from the germline V gene. CDR3 nucleotide sequence: TGTGCCAGCAGCCCCTCGGGGGGGAGGGCGACTGAAGCTTTCTTT. Translated, it gives CASSPSGGRATEAFF. The full variable domain, its missing parts supplied by reference TRBV7-2 and TRBJ1-1, is GAGVSQSPSNKVTEKGKDVELRCDPISGHTALYWYRQSLGQGLEFLIYFQGNSAPDKSGLPSDRFSAERTGGSVSTLTIQRTQQEDSAVYLCASSPSGGRATEAFFGQGTRLTVV.

The chain links TRBV7-9 to TRBJ2-2, with D possibly called TRBD1 or TRBD2 (6 bases each). This CDR3 is built from 16 residues. Germline values: CDR1 SEHNR, CDR2 FQNEAQ (reference sequence). Trimming cost V 7 bases and J 0 bases, with 15 bases left between them. The chain's CDR3 is CASNLPGGPNTGELFF. For the CDR3, the DNA is TGTGCCAGCAACCTCCCCGGGGGCCCGAACACCGGGGAGCTGTTTTTT.

The rearrangement links TRBV7-9 to TRBJ2-3; TRBD2 agrees at 9 bases. Losses at the gene ends were 4 bases for V and 4 bases for J; bases not matched to a gene: 6. There are 15 residues in the CDR3. The V gene's germline CDR1 is SEHNR and CDR2 FQNEAQ (reference sequence). The CDR3 DNA is TGTGCCAGCAGCTCGCCAAGGACTAGCGCAGATACGCAGTATTTT. It translates to CASSSPRTSADTQYF.

This rearrangement joins TRBV5-1 to TRBJ2-5; 9 bases map to TRBD1. The V and J ends lost 4 bases and 5 bases, in that order; junction bases with no gene match: 12. The CDR3 loop spans 16 amino acids. Germline lookup yields CDR1 SGHRS and CDR2 YFSETQ. The CDR3: CASSRIPGTGKETQYF. CDR3 sequence (DNA): TGCGCCAGCAGCCGAATACCGGGGACAGGGAAGGAGACCCAGTACTTC.

The sample holds a few counts of this clonotype. The chain is built from TRBV6-2 or TRBV6-3 and TRBJ2-1, with a tentative D call TRBD2 (7 bases). CDR1 MNHEY and CDR2 SVGEGT come from the germline V gene. This CDR3 comprises 16 residues. The V gene lost 2 bases and the J gene lost 4 bases, with 15 bases spanning the gap. The CDR3 protein is CASSYGGAFGYNEQFF. As DNA, the CDR3 is TGTGCCAGCAGTTACGGGGGGGCGTTCGGATACAATGAGCAGTTCTTC.

The CDR3 DNA follows: TGTGCCAGCAGCTTCCAAGGAGCGGGAGGATTAGGCGAGCAGTACTTC. Its translation: CASSFQGAGGLGEQYF. The rearrangement links TRBV11-3 to TRBJ2-5, with 9 nucleotides matching TRBD2. The J call may be incorrect, as the DNA end agrees better with TRBJ2-7. The CDR3 is 16 residues long. Germline V CDR1 and CDR2: SGHNT, YENEEA.

The chain has TRBV20-1 and TRBJ2-1; D is undetermined. The J call may be in error: the DNA end matches TRBJ2-7 better. The germline CDR1 and CDR2 sequences are DFQATT and SNEGSKA (reference sequence). The CDR3 is 14 amino acids. As DNA, the CDR3 is TGCAGTGCTAGGATGGTAAGCTCCTACAATGAGCAGTACTTC. Its translation is CSARMVSSYNEQYF.

Points on this clonotype: It may be a read error: a sequence one base away is much more abundant. The genes are TRBV7-9 and TRBJ2-5; D is uncertain. This CDR3 comprises 14 residues. Germline lookup yields CDR1 SEHNR and CDR2 FQNEAQ (reference sequence). CDR3 nucleotide sequence: TGTGCCGGCAGCTTACCCAGGAACCAAGAGACCCAGTACTTC. Translated: CAGSLPRNQETQYF.

The rearrangement joins TRBV7-2 to TRBJ1-2; weak D call: TRBD1 (5 bases). The CDR3 sequence is 15 residues long. Germline CDR1 is SGHTA and CDR2 is FQGNSA. V dropped 1 base and J dropped 4 bases, with 13 bases sitting between them. The CDR3, as DNA: TGTGCCAGCAGCTTAGATGCGGGGGTCGGCTATGGCTACACCTTC. Translating gives CASSLDAGVGYGYTF.